The clone carrying this T cell receptor (beta chain) was picked up many times. Its cognate antigen is unknown. In TCRdb, the 5' RACE reads were re-called with MiXCR into one record per CDR3 protein. Of roughly 310,000 distinct CDR3 sequences in the sample, more than 15% were seen once. This entry belongs to a study of T-cell memory formation after mild COVID-19. Study-wide results and caveats: Later expanders leaned CD4+, whereas day 15 to 85 contracting clones were balanced CD4/CD8. Still unconfirmed is whether the second-wave clones peaking on day 37 recognized SARS-CoV-2.

The CDR3 spans 15 residues. The germline CDR1 and CDR2 sequences are SGHTA and FQGTGA. The V and J ends lost 5 bases and 1 base respectively, with 12 bases between them. The receptor comes from a man younger than 35 who had mild COVID-19 (a few samples of this study predate the infection). Cell type and time point are not known. The chain couples TRBV7-3 to TRBJ2-1; weak D call: TRBD1 (6 bases). Sequenced sample: PBMCs or a T cell subset sorted from them (not recorded which). CDR3 sequence reads: CASSPQGWSYNEQFF. In DNA form, the CDR3 reads TGTGCCAGCAGCCCACAGGGTTGGTCCTACAATGAGCAGTTCTTC. The entire variable domain, with the rest obtained from reference TRBV7-3 and TRBJ2-1, is as follows: GAGVSQTPSNKVTEKGKYVELRCDPISGHTALYWYRQSLGQGPEFLIYFQGTGAADDSGLPNDRFFAVRPEGSVSTLKIQRTERGDSAVYLCASSPQGWSYNEQFFGPGTRLTVL.